The rows below give T cell receptor beta chains drawn from one sample of a study of shared clonotypes between healthy human individuals. The table came from immunoSEQ multiplex PCR; TCRdb's copy has only in-frame clones and leaves some out. The data show some 300,000 clones, less than 85% seen once. Source material: memory CD4+ T cells sorted from blood. All receptors derive from a young man in good health. Each CDR3 is given with its conserved first and last residue. A D gene is named only where the DNA matches it firmly. Only part of the rows carry a size: once, few, many, or a class if the clone is expanded.

>TRBV11-2|TRBD2|NA|TRBJ2-1
CASSQGLAVGEQFF
TGTGCCAGCAGCCAGGGACTAGCGGTGGGTGAGCAGTTCTTC
>TRBV5-1|NA|NA|TRBJ2-3
CASSLAAATTDTQYF
TGCGCCAGCAGCTTGGCCGCGGCAACTACAGATACGCAGTATTTT
>TRBV11-2|TRBD1|many|TRBJ2-2
CASSFRGQTPNTGELFF
TGTGCCAGCAGCTTCAGGGGACAGACCCCGAACACCGGGGAGCTGTTTTTT
>TRBV28|TRBD1|NA|TRBJ2-1
CASTNRGYNEQFF
TGTGCCAGTACTAACAGGGGCTACAATGAGCAGTTCTTC
>TRBV7-6|TRBD2|NA|TRBJ2-5
CASSLYTSGSPQYF
TGTGCCAGCAGCTTGTACACTAGCGGGAGCCCCCAGTACTTC
>TRBV5-6|NA|few|TRBJ2-3
CASLGGGGDTQYF
TGTGCCAGCCTTGGAGGTGGAGGCGATACGCAGTATTTT
>TRBV2|NA|NA|TRBJ2-1
CASSEARRNEQFF
TGTGCCAGCAGTGAAGCGAGGAGGAATGAGCAGTTCTTC
>TRBV27|NA|NA|TRBJ2-7
CASGHRDNYEQYF
TGTGCCAGCGGTCACCGGGACAACTACGAGCAGTACTTC
>TRBV6-1|TRBD1|NA|TRBJ1-2
CASSEATGVGYGYTF
TGTGCCAGCAGTGAAGCGACAGGGGTAGGGTATGGCTACACCTTC
>TRBV5-4|TRBD1|NA|TRBJ2-2
CASSMPAGGAVGELFF
TGTGCCAGCAGTATGCCCGCAGGGGGCGCGGTCGGGGAGCTGTTTTTT
>TRBV21-1|NA|NA|TRBJ2-1
CASSKYQGVPYNEQFF
TGTGCCAGCAGCAAGTATCAGGGTGTGCCCTACAATGAGCAGTTCTTC
>TRBV9|TRBD2|NA|TRBJ2-1
CAGACGRECNEQFF
TGTGCCGGGGCGTGCGGGAGGGAATGCAATGAGCAGTTCTTC
>TRBV11-1|NA|once|TRBJ1-1
CASSHYKKLRGYDTEAFF
TGTGCCAGCAGCCATTACAAGAAGCTGCGAGGGTACGACACTGAAGCTTTCTTT
>TRBV18|NA|few|TRBJ2-1
CASSPFRVANEQFF
TGTGCCAGCTCACCATTCCGAGTAGCCAATGAGCAGTTCTTC
>TRBV4-3|NA|NA|TRBJ2-3
CASSLGTSSPAQYF
TGCGCCAGCAGCCTAGGGACTTCCTCGCCCGCGCAGTATTTT
>TRBV4-3|TRBD2|NA|TRBJ2-1
CASSQVTSGSNEQFF
TGCGCCAGCAGCCAAGTAACTAGCGGGAGCAATGAGCAGTTCTTC
>TRBV7-8|NA|NA|TRBJ2-7
CASSFYAGTTSYEQYF
TGTGCCAGCAGCTTCTACGCTGGGACAACCTCCTACGAGCAGTACTTC
>TRBV11-3|NA|NA|TRBJ2-1
CASSQNVDEQFF
TGTGCCAGCAGCCAGAACGTGGATGAGCAGTTCTTC
>TRBV2|NA|NA|TRBJ1-1
CASKIGQNTEAFF
TGTGCCAGCAAGATCGGACAGAACACTGAAGCTTTCTTT
>TRBV19|NA|NA|TRBJ1-4
CASRTPNSATNEKLFF
TGTGCCAGCCGGACACCGAACTCTGCAACTAATGAAAAACTGTTTTTT
>TRBV18|NA|NA|TRBJ2-5
CASSPGLQETQYF
TGTGCCAGCTCACCGGGGCTTCAAGAGACCCAGTACTTC
>TRBV18|TRBD2|NA|TRBJ2-1
CASSESRGDHEQFF
TGTGCCAGCTCTGAGTCACGGGGGGACCATGAGCAGTTCTTC
>TRBV6-6|NA|NA|TRBJ2-3
CASNYPPGDTQYF
TGTGCCAGCAACTACCCGCCCGGTGATACGCAGTATTTT
>TRBV6-1|TRBD2|NA|TRBJ2-3
CASVLAGGYTDTQYF
TGTGCCAGCGTTCTAGCGGGAGGGTACACAGATACGCAGTATTTT
>TRBV2|NA|NA|TRBJ2-1
CASIYSIYNEQFF
TGTGCCAGCATCTATTCGATCTACAATGAGCAGTTCTTC
>TRBV7-9|TRBD2|NA|TRBJ2-7
CASSQSGSSYEQYF
TGTGCCAGCAGCCAGAGCGGGAGCTCCTACGAGCAGTACTTC
>TRBV1|NA|once|TRBJ2-4
CTSTGLAKNIQYF
TGCACCAGCACCGGGTTAGCCAAAAACATTCAGTACTTC